This TCR beta chain was sequenced during a study of T cells in localized non-small cell lung cancer. Regarding the study as a whole: Uninvolved adjacent lung showed higher T cell clonality than tumor. In adjacent lung appeared a median 57 of the top 100 tumor clones.

Data came from immunoSEQ multiplex PCR; TCRdb stores just in-frame clones and leaves some out. The sample contains 20,000 to 30,000 clones, 70% to 90% of which appear only once. V shed 5 bases and J 4 bases; nucleotides not matched to a gene: 3. The CDR3 has 14 residues. The V gene's germline CDR1 is LNHDA and CDR2 SQIVND (reference sequence). As for this clone: Its antigen remains unknown.

The sample here was peripheral blood, taken before any cancer treatment. This receptor was identified in a woman aged 40 to 75 with stage I lung adenocarcinoma. This rearrangement joins TRBV19 to TRBJ2-2, with 8 bases lining up with TRBD1. CDR3 bases: TGTGCCAGTAGTTCAACAGGGGGCACCGGGGAGCTGTTTTTT. Its protein product is CASSSTGGTGELFF.